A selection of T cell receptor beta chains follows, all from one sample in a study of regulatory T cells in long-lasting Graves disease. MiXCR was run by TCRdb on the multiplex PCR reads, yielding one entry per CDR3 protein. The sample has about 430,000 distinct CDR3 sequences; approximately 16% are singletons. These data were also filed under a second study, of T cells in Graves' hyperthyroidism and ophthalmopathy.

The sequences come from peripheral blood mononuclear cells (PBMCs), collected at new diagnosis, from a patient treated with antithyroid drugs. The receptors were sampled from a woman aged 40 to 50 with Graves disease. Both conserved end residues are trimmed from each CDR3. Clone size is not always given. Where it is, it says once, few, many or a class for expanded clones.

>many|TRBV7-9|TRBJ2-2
ASSPDLGETGELF
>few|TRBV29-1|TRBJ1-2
SVERAGIYGYT
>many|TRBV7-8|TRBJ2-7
ASSLTRTSYEQY
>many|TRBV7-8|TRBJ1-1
ASGRGGNTEAF
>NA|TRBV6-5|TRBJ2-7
ASSYQITGYFCEQY
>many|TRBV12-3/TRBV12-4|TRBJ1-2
ASSGAGWGADYGYT
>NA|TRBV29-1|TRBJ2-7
SAKSRDRTGVREQY
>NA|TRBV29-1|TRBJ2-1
SVAKLAGADDNEQF
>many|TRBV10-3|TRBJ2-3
AISEMEGDTQY
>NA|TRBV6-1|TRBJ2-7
ASSVELRDSLSYEQY
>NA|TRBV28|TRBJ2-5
ATSPGTTQETQY
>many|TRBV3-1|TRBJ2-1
ASSQENYNEQF
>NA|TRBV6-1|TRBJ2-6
ASSEGLASGANVLT
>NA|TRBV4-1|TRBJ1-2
ASSQARAHNYGYT
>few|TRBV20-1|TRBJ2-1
SARGRLADYNEQF
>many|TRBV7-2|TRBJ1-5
ASKKQGINQPQH
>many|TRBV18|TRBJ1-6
ASSPEGYNSPLH
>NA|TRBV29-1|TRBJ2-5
SVGGRTSGKETQY
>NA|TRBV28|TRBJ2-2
ASSAWDRLNTGELF
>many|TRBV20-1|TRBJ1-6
SARDRGSPLH
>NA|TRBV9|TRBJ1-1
ASSGDREGTEAF
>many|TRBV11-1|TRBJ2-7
ASSLYGSWYEQY
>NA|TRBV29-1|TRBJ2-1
SVRAGGHNEQF
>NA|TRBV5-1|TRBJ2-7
ASSLAAPESYEQY
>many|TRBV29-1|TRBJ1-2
SVEGFHGTYGYT
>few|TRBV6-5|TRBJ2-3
ASSYLGLRERVTDTQY
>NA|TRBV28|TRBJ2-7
ASSSGGGSSSLRALRQLYEQY
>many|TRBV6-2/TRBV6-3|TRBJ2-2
ASSPGTNTGELF
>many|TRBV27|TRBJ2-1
ASTLTGVGDNEQF
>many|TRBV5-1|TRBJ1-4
ASSPGGSENEKLF
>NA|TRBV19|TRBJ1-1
ASSIQRDREAF
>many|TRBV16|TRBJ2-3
ASSPEGTDTQY
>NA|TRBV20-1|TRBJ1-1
SARDIWKNTEAF
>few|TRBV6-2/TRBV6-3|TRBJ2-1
ASSYSGRAGRNEQF
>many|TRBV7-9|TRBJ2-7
ASSIQGLADDEQY